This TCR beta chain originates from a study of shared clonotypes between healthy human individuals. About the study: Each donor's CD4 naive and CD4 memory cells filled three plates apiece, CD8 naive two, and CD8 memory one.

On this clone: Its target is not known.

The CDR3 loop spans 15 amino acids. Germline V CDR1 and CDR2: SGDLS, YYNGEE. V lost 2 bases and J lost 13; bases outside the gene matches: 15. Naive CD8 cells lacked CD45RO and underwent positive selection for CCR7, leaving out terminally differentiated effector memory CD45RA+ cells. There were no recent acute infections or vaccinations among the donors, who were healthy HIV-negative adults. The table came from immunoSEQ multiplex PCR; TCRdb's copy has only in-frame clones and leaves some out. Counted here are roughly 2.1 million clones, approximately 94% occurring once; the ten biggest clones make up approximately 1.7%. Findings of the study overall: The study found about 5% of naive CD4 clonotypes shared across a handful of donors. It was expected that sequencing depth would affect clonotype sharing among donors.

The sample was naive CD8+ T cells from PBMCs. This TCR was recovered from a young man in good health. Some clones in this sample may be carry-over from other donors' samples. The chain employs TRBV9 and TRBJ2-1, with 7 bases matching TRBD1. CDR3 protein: CASSVVDSDRDQQFF. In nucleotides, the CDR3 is TGTGCCAGCAGCGTCGTAGACAGCGACAGGGATCAACAGTTCTTC.